This entry features one T cell receptor beta chain sequence. The target antigen is unknown. Trimming at V came to 7 bases and at J to 11 bases, leaving 13 bases not matched to a gene. This CDR3 has 13 amino acids. Germline loops: CDR1 LNHDA, CDR2 SQIVND (reference sequence). A sample-barcoded 5' primer and a J-beta primer mix were used in a second PCR of about 7 to 12 cycles. A single record per CDR3 protein comes from TCRdb applying MiXCR to the 5' RACE reads. This table holds 1 million to 1.2 million distinct CDR3 sequences, less than 45% found once. These data are taken from a study of blood T cells in healthy people across ages. Findings and caveats of the study: Naive T cell percentage showed a strong correlation with TCR beta diversity.

The chain joins TRBV19 to TRBJ2-5; 7 bases are shared with TRBD1. The sequencing input was blood. The TCR originated in a man between 18 and 29 years old in good health. CDR3 DNA sequence: TGTGCCAGTAACCCAGGGGGTTACAATGAGCAGTACTTC. This encodes CASNPGGYNEQYF.